The next 32 T cell receptor beta chains were all read from a single sample in a study of cytomegalovirus exposure and HLA in healthy donors. Amplification used 60 Vbeta primers and 13 Jbeta primers. TCRdb's table, derived via immunoSEQ multiplex PCR, lists solely in-frame clones and lacks some. The table includes around 180,000 clones, 78% detected once. Material for sequencing was PBMCs. The receptors here all came from a woman aged 50 to 60 in good health and CMV-seropositive.

V gene TRBV9 combines with J gene TRBJ1-1, with a tentative D call TRBD1 (5 bases). Germline assignment: CDR1 SGDLS and CDR2 YYNGEE. The CDR3 length is 17 residues. Trimming pared 5 bases from V and 0 bases from J, leaving 20 bases between. The CDR3 region has the DNA TGTGCCAGCAGTGTACTTGGGGGGGGACCCTTGAACACTGAAGCTTTCTTT. Protein: CASSVLGGGPLNTEAFF.

This clone was seen a single time. This rearrangement joins TRBV15 to TRBJ1-5; TRBD1 is a possible D gene (5 bases). The CDR3 runs 13 residues. The V gene's germline CDR1 is LNHNV and CDR2 YYDKDF (reference sequence). V lost 0 bases, J lost 9 bases, and 9 bases lay in between. CDR3 region: CATSRDPGWPQHF. In DNA form, the CDR3 reads TGTGCCACCAGCAGAGACCCAGGGTGGCCCCAGCATTTT.

The gene calls are TRBV6-5 and TRBJ2-1, with 9 bases aligning to TRBD2. Germline V gives CDR1 MNHEY, CDR2 SVGAGI. Trimming cost V 6 bases and J 2 bases; bases outside gene matches: 5. The CDR3 consists of 15 residues. CDR3 sequence reads: CASRPSGGPYNEQFF. CDR3 nucleotide sequence: TGTGCCAGCAGGCCCAGCGGGGGGCCCTACAATGAGCAGTTCTTC.

V usage is TRBV11-2 and J usage is TRBJ1-1; 9 positions agree with TRBD1. Unmatched junction bases numbered 11, after V lost 1 base and J lost 5 bases. The CDR3 runs to 17 residues. Germline CDR1 and CDR2: SGHAT and FQNNGV. In DNA, the CDR3 is TGTGCCAGCAGCTTAGCCCTTAATCCGGGACAGGGAACTGAAGCTTTCTTT. It specifies CASSLALNPGQGTEAFF.

CDR3 DNA sequence: TGTGCCAGTAGTACAGGGGGATTATACACCGGGGAGCTGTTTTTT. It yields the protein CASSTGGLYTGELFF. The V call is TRBV19, the J call TRBJ2-2; TRBD1 aligns across 7 bases. The length of the CDR3 is 15 residues. Germline CDR1 and CDR2: LNHDA and SQIVND (reference sequence). Trimming removed 4 bases from V and 3 bases from J; junction bases left unmatched: 5.

J is TRBJ1-2 and V is TRBV10-3, with 12 bases aligning to TRBD1. This CDR3 is 16 amino acids long. Germline V gene sequence: CDR1 ENHRY, CDR2 SYGVKD. Trimming cost V 5 bases and J 2 bases; bases outside gene matches: 6. The CDR3 here is CAISSGTGGPNYGYTF. The CDR3 DNA reads as TGTGCCATCAGTTCCGGGACAGGGGGCCCCAACTATGGCTACACCTTC.

This sequence joins TRBV13 and TRBJ2-6; 8 positions match TRBD1. The CDR3 contains 15 residues. The V segment lost 4 bases and the J segment 2 bases; nucleotides outside the gene matches: 1. Germline V gene lookup returns CDR1 PRHDT and CDR2 FYEKMQ (reference sequence). The CDR3 spells CASSSQGAGANVLTF. CDR3 sequence (DNA): TGTGCCAGCAGCTCACAGGGGGCTGGGGCCAACGTCCTGACTTTC.

The table lists this clone with a count of one. The V and J genes are TRBV2 and TRBJ2-7, with TRBD1 matching over 9 bases. V lost 6 bases to trimming and J lost 6 bases; unmatched junction nucleotides: 12. CDR1 and CDR2 (germline): SNHLY, FYNNEI. The length of the CDR3 is 15 residues. The CDR3 protein is CASSGGTGFILEQYF. In nucleotides, the CDR3 is TGTGCCAGCAGCGGGGGGACAGGGTTTATCCTCGAGCAGTACTTC.

V gene TRBV9 combines with J gene TRBJ2-2; TRBD2 matches 14 bases. This CDR3 is 16 amino acids long. Germline CDR1 and CDR2: SGDLS and YYNGEE. V was pared by 4 bases and J by 8 bases, with 7 bases of the junction left unmatched. This CDR3 is CASSTRTSGGLGELFF. DNA of the CDR3: TGTGCCAGCAGCACCCGGACTAGCGGGGGGCTAGGGGAGCTGTTTTTT. Based on the CDR3 plus reference TRBV9 and TRBJ2-2, the full variable domain is DSGVTQTPKHLITATGQRVTLRCSPRSGDLSVYWYQQSLDQGLQFLIQYYNGEERAKGNILERFSAQQFPDLHSELNLSSLELGDSALYFCASSTRTSGGLGELFFGEGSRLTVL.

This chain uses TRBV5-1 with TRBJ2-2; 7 nucleotides agree with TRBD2. V was clipped by 5 bases and J by 6 bases; unmatched bases: 4. This CDR3 spans 13 amino acids. Germline V gene sequence: CDR1 SGHRS, CDR2 YFSETQ. The CDR3 loop is CASRVREAGELFF. For the CDR3, the DNA is TGCGCCAGCAGGGTCCGGGAGGCCGGGGAGCTGTTTTTT.

V usage is TRBV6-1 and J usage is TRBJ1-1; 10 positions agree with TRBD1. Germline CDR1 MNHNS, CDR2 SASEGT. Trimming removed 1 base from V and 4 bases from J; junction bases left unmatched: 0. The CDR3 spans 14 residues. CDR3 sequence: CASSEGTGGTEAFF. CDR3 nucleotides: TGTGCCAGCAGTGAAGGGACAGGGGGCACTGAAGCTTTCTTT.

The rearrangement joins TRBV20-1 to TRBJ2-3, with D uncertain. V was cut by 3 bases and J by 6 bases, with 7 bases left in between. This CDR3 spans 11 amino acids. Germline V gene lookup returns CDR1 DFQATT and CDR2 SNEGSKA (reference sequence). DNA of the CDR3: TGCAGTGCTAGGAGGTGGGATACGCAGTATTTT. Protein: CSARRWDTQYF.

The V and J genes are TRBV5-6 and TRBJ2-5; 7 bases are shared with TRBD1. The J call may be in error: the DNA end matches TRBJ2-7 better. Per the germline V gene, CDR1 is SGHDT and CDR2 is YYEEEE. The CDR3 spans 12 residues. As DNA, the CDR3 is TGTGCCAGCAGCATCCACAGGGGCGAGCAGTACTTC. As protein: CASSIHRGEQYF.

This rearrangement joins TRBV7-6 to TRBJ1-1; 8 bases align to TRBD1. V gave up 5 bases and J gave up 4 bases; unmatched junction bases: 9. This CDR3 region has 15 residues. Germline CDR1 is SGHVS and CDR2 is FNYEAQ. In DNA form, the CDR3 reads TGTGCCAGCAGCCCAAAGACAGGGGATATCACTGAAGCTTTCTTT. Translating gives CASSPKTGDITEAFF.

DNA for the CDR3: TGTGCCAGCAGCGTAGTGTCTAGCGGGGGATCAGATACGCAGTATTTT. Its translation: CASSVVSSGGSDTQYF. The V and J genes are TRBV9 and TRBJ2-3, with 10 bases aligning to TRBD2. This CDR3 contains 16 residues. Germline V lookup: CDR1 SGDLS, CDR2 YYNGEE. The trim removed 0 bases at V and 4 bases at J, leaving 5 bases unmatched.

This clone is a singleton in its sample. At the DNA level, this CDR3 is encoded by other sequences in the same sample as well. The chain links TRBV7-8 to TRBJ2-5; D remains unclear. V was shortened by 6 bases and J by 1 base, with 12 bases between the two germline ends. The germline V gene encodes CDR1 SGHVS and CDR2 FQNEAQ. The CDR3 is made up of 14 amino acids. Here the CDR3 DNA reads TGTGCCAGCAGACCCCGACACCCCCAAGAGACCCAGTACTTC. It is translated as CASRPRHPQETQYF.

The rearrangement links TRBV19 to TRBJ1-1; D gene unclear. The germline gives CDR1 LNHDA, CDR2 SQIVND (reference sequence). The V end lost 10 bases, the J end lost 6 bases, and 12 bases lay between the germline ends. CDR3 length equals 11 residues. The CDR3 loop reads CATKGGPEAFF. Written as DNA, the CDR3 is TGTGCCACAAAAGGAGGGCCTGAAGCTTTCTTT.

The gene calls are TRBV6-5 and TRBJ2-5; a weak D match, TRBD2 (5 bases). The DNA matches TRBJ2-7 better at its end, which makes the J call doubtful. The germline V gene encodes CDR1 MNHEY and CDR2 SVGAGI. The CDR3 is made up of 14 amino acids. This CDR3 is CASSSPGSSYEQYF. CDR3 DNA sequence: TGTGCCAGCAGTAGTCCGGGAAGCTCCTACGAGCAGTACTTC.

This sequence joins TRBV30 and TRBJ2-1; 9 nucleotides match TRBD2. Germline values: CDR1 GTSNPN, CDR2 SVGIG (reference sequence). The CDR3 spans 12 residues. Unmatched junction bases numbered 7, after V lost 7 bases and J lost 9 bases. CDR3 bases: TGTGCCTCGAGCGGGGGGCCATCTGAGCAGTTCTTC. Encoded protein: CASSGGPSEQFF. The whole variable domain, filled in from reference TRBV30 and TRBJ2-1, reads SQTIHQWPATLVQPVGSPLSLECTVEGTSNPNLYWYRQAAGRGLQLLFYSVGIGQISSEVPQNLSASRPQDRQFILSSKKLLLSDSGFYLCASSGGPSEQFFGPGTRLTVL.

The gene calls are TRBV10-3 and TRBJ2-7; D perhaps matches TRBD1 (6 bases). Trimming pared 10 bases from V and 5 bases from J, leaving 12 bases between. The CDR3 sequence is 11 residues long. Germline values: CDR1 ENHRY, CDR2 SYGVKD. This CDR3 is CATRTGNEQYF. The CDR3 DNA reads TGTGCCACCAGAACAGGGAACGAGCAGTACTTC.

The rearrangement joins TRBV14 to TRBJ1-1; 9 nucleotides align to TRBD1. The CDR3 is made up of 13 amino acids. Germline V gene sequence: CDR1 SGHDN, CDR2 FVKESK. The junction had 5 bases not matched to a gene; V was cut back by 7 bases and J by 5 bases. The CDR3 sequence: CASTLTGGTEAFF. In DNA, the CDR3 is TGTGCCAGCACCCTGACAGGGGGAACTGAAGCTTTCTTT.

The V call is TRBV4-2, the J call TRBJ2-5; 8 bases are a match to TRBD2. This CDR3 contains 14 residues. Looked up from germline, CDR1 is LGHNA and CDR2 is YNFKEQ. V shed 4 bases and J 4 bases; nucleotides not matched to a gene: 5. The CDR3 DNA sequence: TGTGCCAGCAGCCCCGGTGCGGGGGGAGAGACCCAGTACTTC. It codes for CASSPGAGGETQYF.

The V gene is TRBV5-4, the J gene TRBJ1-3; D gene ambiguous. The CDR3 extends over 14 amino acids. V was cut by 4 bases and J by 2 bases, with 10 bases left in between. CDR1 and CDR2 from the germline V gene are SGHNT and YYREEE (reference sequence). The CDR3 spells CASSPRGTGNTIYF. CDR3 nucleotides: TGTGCCAGCAGCCCCCGGGGTACTGGAAACACCATATATTTT.

The rearrangement uses TRBV5-1 and TRBJ2-5; 8 bases match TRBD1. Gene TRBJ2-7 matches the end of the DNA better, so the J call may be wrong. Germline loops: CDR1 SGHRS, CDR2 YFSETQ. The CDR3 contains 12 residues. The CDR3 is CASSLGTGEQYF. The DNA for the CDR3 is TGCGCCAGCAGCTTAGGGACAGGCGAGCAGTACTTC.

This chain uses TRBV9 with TRBJ2-1; D not resolved. V lost 6 bases to trimming and J lost 6 bases, with 16 bases between them. CDR3 length equals 14 residues. Germline V gene lookup returns CDR1 SGDLS and CDR2 YYNGEE. The CDR3 spells CASTPYALRNEQFF. For the CDR3, the DNA is TGTGCCAGCACCCCATACGCGTTGCGCAATGAGCAGTTCTTC.

This chain's CDR3 is CASSLTANTEAFF. The CDR3 region has the DNA TGTGCCAGCAGCTTAACGGCTAACACTGAAGCTTTCTTT. This chain joins TRBV7-3 and TRBJ1-1; the D is unclear. V was clipped by 0 bases and J by 2 bases, with 4 bases between them. This CDR3 region has 13 residues. Germline V lookup: CDR1 SGHTA, CDR2 FQGTGA.

The V and J genes are TRBV7-9 and TRBJ1-5, with TRBD1 matching 7 bases. Germline V gene sequence: CDR1 SEHNR, CDR2 FQNEAQ (reference sequence). Losses at the gene ends were 1 base for V and 13 bases for J; bases not matched to a gene: 4. This CDR3 has 12 residues. This CDR3 reads CASSLETGAQHF. The CDR3 DNA sequence: TGTGCCAGCAGCTTAGAAACAGGGGCTCAGCATTTT. Complete variable domain (other parts from reference TRBV7-9 and TRBJ1-5): DTGVSQNPRHKITKRGQNVTFRCDPISEHNRLYWYRQTLGQGPEFLTYFQNEAQLEKSRLLSDRFSAERPKGSFSTLEIQRTEQGDSAMYLCASSLETGAQHFGDGTRLSIL.

With regard to this clone: Sequence at one end of the junction differs from germline and may be a read error. The chain carries TRBV7-9 and TRBJ2-1; TRBD2 matches at 11 bases. Germline V CDR1 and CDR2: SEHNR, FQNEAQ (reference sequence). CDR3 size: 15 residues. The CDR3 nucleotides are TGTTCCAGCAGCTCGAGACTAGCGGGGCGACATGAGCAGTTCTTC. Amino acid sequence: CSSSSRLAGRHEQFF.

The chain couples TRBV6-5 to TRBJ2-5, with D possibly matching TRBD2 (6 bases). The CDR3 extends over 13 amino acids. V lost 3 bases and J 9 bases, leaving 14 bases between the germline ends. Germline lookup yields CDR1 MNHEY and CDR2 SVGAGI. The CDR3 loop is CASSYGGAKAQYF. The CDR3 coding sequence is TGTGCCAGCAGTTATGGCGGGGCGAAGGCCCAGTACTTC.

The chain joins TRBV6-6 to TRBJ2-7; TRBD2 might be the D (7 bases). The CDR3 is made up of 15 amino acids. The ends were cut back, 7 bases at V and 2 bases at J, with 18 bases in the middle. Germline loops: CDR1 MNHNY, CDR2 SVGAGI (reference sequence). CDR3: CASNVAAGAAYEQYF. The CDR3 bases are TGTGCCAGCAACGTGGCGGCGGGGGCGGCCTACGAGCAGTACTTC.

The rearrangement links TRBV11-2 to TRBJ1-1; D may be TRBD1 (6 bases). The V gene's germline CDR1 is SGHAT and CDR2 FQNNGV. The germline V and J ends were trimmed by 4 bases and 4 bases, with 16 bases remaining between them. The CDR3 covers 15 residues. The CDR3, as DNA: TGTGCCAGCAGCTCAAACAGGGCCGTGGGCACTGAAGCTTTCTTT. As protein: CASSSNRAVGTEAFF.

This chain connects TRBV6-5 to TRBJ1-1, with TRBD1 matching over 8 bases. The CDR3 runs to 14 residues. Germline V CDR1 and CDR2: MNHEY, SVGAGI. The ends lost 4 bases at V and 5 bases at J; junction bases unmatched: 6. Written as DNA, the CDR3 is TGTGCCAGCAGTTTACAGGGGGGAAGTACTGAAGCTTTCTTT. This encodes CASSLQGGSTEAFF.